The T cell receptor (beta chain) described here comes from a study of technical replicates of blood from a handful of donors. The CDR3 has 14 amino acids. Germline V lookup: CDR1 GTSNPN, CDR2 SVGIG (reference sequence). The V gene lost 2 bases and the J gene lost 4 bases, with 11 bases spanning the gap. Sequencing was performed with immunoSEQ multiplex PCR; in TCRdb, only in-frame clones are kept and a portion is missing. The table has tens of thousands of clones, more than 75% seen once. The material sequenced was PBMCs. This chain joins TRBV30 and TRBJ2-2; D possibly corresponds to TRBD1 (5 bases). The receptor was isolated from a human donor in good health. Some clones in this sample may be carry-over from other donors' samples. As DNA, the CDR3 is TGTGCCTGGAGTATCCTGACAGCCACCGGGGAGCTGTTTTTT. Its protein product is CAWSILTATGELFF.